This T cell receptor (beta chain) stems from a study of shared clonotypes between healthy human individuals. Generated by immunoSEQ multiplex PCR, the TCRdb table keeps only in-frame clones and is missing some. The sample yields some 1,600,000 clones, approximately 98% seen once. A word on this clone: Other nucleotide sequences in the sample specify the same CDR3.

The V gene lost 3 bases and the J gene lost 5 bases, with 2 bases spanning the gap. This CDR3 comprises 11 residues. The V gene's germline CDR1 is SGDLS and CDR2 YYNGEE. The genes are TRBV9 and TRBJ2-2; D uncertain. The receptor's source is a young man in good health. Sample: naive CD4+ T cells sorted from blood. Subset here: CD45RA+ positively selected. CDR3 residues: CASSETGELFF. The CDR3 nucleotides are TGTGCCAGCAGCGAAACCGGGGAGCTGTTTTTT.